Each of the 23 T cell receptor beta chains below was sequenced from the same sample in a study of blood T cell repertoires in COVID-19. The assay was immunoSEQ multiplex PCR, and TCRdb's table has in-frame clones only and misses some. The sample includes 140,000 to 150,000 clones, 80% seen only once; the top ten take 10% to 15%. The sequenced material came from peripheral blood. The receptor set was obtained from a man aged 55 to 70 with active or convalescent COVID-19.

In its sample, this clone was seen once. The V call is TRBV4-2, the J call TRBJ2-2; 8 bases fit TRBD2. CDR1 LGHNA and CDR2 YNFKEQ come from the germline V gene. V lost 3 bases to trimming and J lost 8 bases; unmatched junction nucleotides: 17. The CDR3 has 18 residues. The CDR3 reads CASSHLGRGMRVGGELFF. CDR3 nucleotide sequence: TGTGCCAGCAGCCACCTCGGGAGGGGGATGCGGGTCGGTGGGGAGCTGTTTTTT.

The rearrangement links TRBV7-9 to TRBJ1-3, with 7 bases matching TRBD1. Germline-derived CDR1 and CDR2 are SEHNR and FQNEAQ (reference sequence). V shed 8 bases and J 4 bases; nucleotides not matched to a gene: 11. The CDR3 is made up of 15 amino acids. CDR3 in amino acids: CASWDSSSRGNTIYF. CDR3 nucleotides: TGTGCCAGCTGGGACAGCTCATCGAGAGGAAACACCATATATTTT.

This chain uses TRBV28 with TRBJ1-4; weak D call: TRBD1 (6 bases). CDR1 is MDHEN, CDR2 SYDVKM, per germline. This CDR3 has 16 amino acids. V lost 6 bases and J 6 bases, leaving 20 bases between the germline ends. DNA of the CDR3: TGTGCCAGCAGCGGCCGGACAGACCTCTTTTATGAAAAACTGTTTTTT. Its translation is CASSGRTDLFYEKLFF.

V gene TRBV28 combines with J gene TRBJ2-7; D might be TRBD1 (6 bases). Looked up from germline, CDR1 is MDHEN and CDR2 is SYDVKM. The V end was cut by 5 bases, the J end by 4 bases, with 18 bases between. This CDR3 is 15 amino acids long. CDR3 residues: CASSRTGTSRYEQYF. The CDR3 DNA follows: TGTGCCAGCAGTCGAACCGGGACATCGCGTTACGAGCAGTACTTC.

The chain couples TRBV19 to TRBJ1-5; 8 nucleotides align to TRBD1. Per the germline V gene, CDR1 is LNHDA and CDR2 is SQIVND (reference sequence). The CDR3 runs 14 residues. Trimming cost V 7 bases and J 5 bases; bases outside gene matches: 7. The CDR3 nucleotides are TGTGCCAGTAAAGGACAGGGAGTTTATCAGCCCCAGCATTTT. Translation gives CASKGQGVYQPQHF.

In its sample, this clone was seen a few times. This chain links TRBV10-3 with TRBJ1-2; TRBD1 agrees at 11 bases. The CDR3 sequence is 15 residues long. V gave up 8 bases and J gave up 0 bases; unmatched junction bases: 5. From germline, CDR1 is ENHRY and CDR2 SYGVKD. CDR3 amino acids: CAILRTGGSNYGYTF. Written as DNA, the CDR3 is TGTGCCATCCTAAGGACAGGGGGCTCTAACTATGGCTACACCTTC.

J is TRBJ1-4 and V is TRBV19; D gene uncertain. Trimming left V 6 bases short and J 7 bases short, with 15 bases between. Germline assignment: CDR1 LNHDA and CDR2 SQIVND (reference sequence). This CDR3 is built from 14 residues. CDR3 nucleotide sequence: TGTGCCAGTAGCATCGGAGGGTACGGTGAAAAACTGTTTTTT. Its protein product is CASSIGGYGEKLFF.

The V and J genes are TRBV3-1 (or the pseudogene TRBV3-2) and TRBJ2-3; D is unclear. This CDR3 is built from 17 residues. V was cut by 2 bases and J by 1 base, with 16 bases left in between. Germline CDR1 is LGHDT and CDR2 is YNNKEL (reference sequence). The CDR3 loop is CASSQRAASLRTDTQYF. CDR3 coding DNA: TGTGCCAGCAGCCAACGTGCGGCTTCCCTGCGCACAGATACGCAGTATTTT.

V gene TRBV9 combines with J gene TRBJ2-7, with 9 bases aligning to TRBD1. The CDR3 runs 15 residues. The trim removed 0 bases at V and 6 bases at J, leaving 7 bases unmatched. Per the germline V gene, CDR1 is SGDLS and CDR2 is YYNGEE. In DNA, the CDR3 is TGTGCCAGCAGCGTAGGAGTACGACAGGGGGGCGAGCAGTACTTC. Protein: CASSVGVRQGGEQYF.

This chain uses TRBV4-2 with TRBJ1-2, with D possibly TRBD1 on 6 matching bases. The V gene's germline CDR1 is LGHNA and CDR2 YNFKEQ. Deletions cut 4 bases from V and 2 bases from J, with 14 bases between. CDR3 length: 15 residues. The CDR3 sequence: CASSLPRGPNYGYTF. The CDR3 bases are TGTGCCAGCAGCCTTCCCAGGGGCCCGAACTATGGCTACACCTTC.

In DNA, the CDR3 is TGTGCCAGCCTCCCCCTTAGTAGTCTGGGCTCACCCCTCCACTTT. Translated: CASLPLSSLGSPLHF. The chain has TRBV28 and TRBJ1-6; D is unclear. Germline V gene data show CDR1 as MDHEN and CDR2 as SYDVKM. V was pared by 8 bases and J by 10 bases, with 21 bases between. The CDR3 loop spans 15 amino acids.

A single count supports this clone. CDR3 nucleotides: TGCGCCACCTCCCCTAGTGGCGGGACAGAGACCCAGTACTTC. Encoded protein: CATSPSGGTETQYF. The gene calls are TRBV5-1 and TRBJ2-5; possible D gene TRBD2, 6 bases. The V gene's germline CDR1 is SGHRS and CDR2 YFSETQ. CDR3 length: 14 amino acids. Trimming removed 9 bases at V and 4 bases at J, with 19 bases between.

The rearrangement joins TRBV4-2 to TRBJ2-2; TRBD2 is a possible D gene (6 bases). Germline values: CDR1 LGHNA, CDR2 YNFKEQ. Trimming left V 4 bases short and J 4 bases short, with 16 bases between. This CDR3 has 16 amino acids. The CDR3 loop is CASSPARDFPTGELFF. The CDR3 DNA reads as TGTGCCAGCAGCCCCGCACGGGACTTCCCCACCGGGGAGCTGTTTTTT.

The rearrangement uses TRBV5-1 and TRBJ2-7, with D possibly TRBD2 on 7 matching bases. Trimming pared 3 bases from V and 3 bases from J, leaving 19 bases between. CDR1 SGHRS and CDR2 YFSETQ come from the germline V gene. CDR3 length equals 16 residues. The CDR3 protein is CASSSSQGGWVYEQYF. CDR3 nucleotides: TGCGCCAGCAGCTCTTCACAGGGAGGGTGGGTCTACGAGCAGTACTTC.

This clone was detected once. The chain links TRBV29-1 to TRBJ2-7; a weak D match, TRBD2 (6 bases). Trimming removed 4 bases at V and 3 bases at J, with 16 bases between. CDR3 length: 14 residues. The V gene's germline CDR1 is SQVTM and CDR2 ANQGSEA. For the CDR3, the DNA is TGCAGCGTTGTGCGGGACGAGAGGGGCTACGAGCAGTACTTC. This sequence encodes CSVVRDERGYEQYF.

The CDR3 sequence is CASRGTGIPSYEQYF. CDR3 DNA: TGTGCCAGCAGGGGGACAGGGATCCCCTCCTACGAGCAGTACTTC. The chain combines TRBV6-5 with TRBJ2-7; 9 bases map to TRBD1. Germline V lookup: CDR1 MNHEY, CDR2 SVGAGI. This CDR3 contains 15 residues. The ends lost 6 bases at V and 0 bases at J; junction bases unmatched: 6.

This clone turned up a few times. The chain carries TRBV6-2 or TRBV6-3 and TRBJ2-2; TRBD2 might be the D (6 bases). V was clipped by 2 bases and J by 0 bases, with 10 bases between them. The CDR3 covers 16 residues. CDR1 is MNHEY and CDR2 is SVGEGT in the germline V gene. CDR3 loop: CASSYRDFANTGELFF. CDR3 sequence (DNA): TGTGCCAGCAGTTACCGGGACTTCGCGAACACCGGGGAGCTGTTTTTT.

The chain joins TRBV28 to TRBJ1-2, with 7 nucleotides matching TRBD1. Losses at the gene ends were 6 bases for V and 7 bases for J; bases not matched to a gene: 8. This CDR3 has 13 amino acids. Per the germline V gene, CDR1 is MDHEN and CDR2 is SYDVKM. The CDR3 DNA reads TGTGCCAGCAGCGTCCCCCACAGGGGTGGCTACACCTTC. Its protein product is CASSVPHRGGYTF.

The V call is TRBV7-2, the J call TRBJ2-6; TRBD1 might be the D (6 bases). The V and J ends lost 6 bases and 2 bases respectively, with 14 bases between them. The V gene's germline CDR1 is SGHTA and CDR2 FQGNSA. This CDR3 region has 16 residues. This chain's CDR3 is CASSITGPPGANVLTF. The CDR3 DNA reads TGTGCCAGCAGTATTACAGGGCCCCCTGGGGCCAACGTCCTGACTTTC.

The chain is built from TRBV11-2 and TRBJ1-3, with TRBD1 matching over 7 bases. The CDR3 runs 15 residues. The J segment lost 0 bases and the V segment lost 7 bases, leaving 6 bases of the junction unmatched. Germline CDR1 is SGHAT and CDR2 is FQNNGV. The CDR3 DNA follows: TGTGCCAGCAAGAGGGGACAGAGCTCTGGAAACACCATATATTTT. Amino acid sequence: CASKRGQSSGNTIYF.

The chain has TRBV4-2 and TRBJ2-2, with 7 nucleotides matching TRBD2. The germline V gene encodes CDR1 LGHNA and CDR2 YNFKEQ. The CDR3 is 17 amino acids. Unmatched junction bases numbered 11, after V lost 3 bases and J lost 4 bases. The CDR3 spells CASSQIGGGRGTGELFF. The CDR3 DNA follows: TGTGCCAGCAGCCAGATCGGAGGCGGGAGAGGCACCGGGGAGCTGTTTTTT.

The chain has TRBV4-1 and TRBJ1-5; 10 positions match TRBD1. The CDR3 totals 16 residues. CDR1 and CDR2 (germline): MGHRA, YSYEKL. After removal of 4 bases from V and 5 bases from J, the junction contained 8 bases not matched to a gene. DNA of the CDR3: TGCGCCAGCAGCCCGACTGGACAGGGGGGGTATCAGCCCCAGCATTTT. This translates into CASSPTGQGGYQPQHF.

This rearrangement joins TRBV5-4 to TRBJ2-1; D call uncertain. V shed 3 bases and J shed 0 bases, with 10 bases lying between them. This CDR3 has 15 amino acids. Germline-derived CDR1 and CDR2 are SGHNT and YYREEE (reference sequence). CDR3 coding DNA: TGTGCCAGCAGCTCGCCCAAGAGCTCCTACAATGAGCAGTTCTTC. This gives the protein CASSSPKSSYNEQFF.